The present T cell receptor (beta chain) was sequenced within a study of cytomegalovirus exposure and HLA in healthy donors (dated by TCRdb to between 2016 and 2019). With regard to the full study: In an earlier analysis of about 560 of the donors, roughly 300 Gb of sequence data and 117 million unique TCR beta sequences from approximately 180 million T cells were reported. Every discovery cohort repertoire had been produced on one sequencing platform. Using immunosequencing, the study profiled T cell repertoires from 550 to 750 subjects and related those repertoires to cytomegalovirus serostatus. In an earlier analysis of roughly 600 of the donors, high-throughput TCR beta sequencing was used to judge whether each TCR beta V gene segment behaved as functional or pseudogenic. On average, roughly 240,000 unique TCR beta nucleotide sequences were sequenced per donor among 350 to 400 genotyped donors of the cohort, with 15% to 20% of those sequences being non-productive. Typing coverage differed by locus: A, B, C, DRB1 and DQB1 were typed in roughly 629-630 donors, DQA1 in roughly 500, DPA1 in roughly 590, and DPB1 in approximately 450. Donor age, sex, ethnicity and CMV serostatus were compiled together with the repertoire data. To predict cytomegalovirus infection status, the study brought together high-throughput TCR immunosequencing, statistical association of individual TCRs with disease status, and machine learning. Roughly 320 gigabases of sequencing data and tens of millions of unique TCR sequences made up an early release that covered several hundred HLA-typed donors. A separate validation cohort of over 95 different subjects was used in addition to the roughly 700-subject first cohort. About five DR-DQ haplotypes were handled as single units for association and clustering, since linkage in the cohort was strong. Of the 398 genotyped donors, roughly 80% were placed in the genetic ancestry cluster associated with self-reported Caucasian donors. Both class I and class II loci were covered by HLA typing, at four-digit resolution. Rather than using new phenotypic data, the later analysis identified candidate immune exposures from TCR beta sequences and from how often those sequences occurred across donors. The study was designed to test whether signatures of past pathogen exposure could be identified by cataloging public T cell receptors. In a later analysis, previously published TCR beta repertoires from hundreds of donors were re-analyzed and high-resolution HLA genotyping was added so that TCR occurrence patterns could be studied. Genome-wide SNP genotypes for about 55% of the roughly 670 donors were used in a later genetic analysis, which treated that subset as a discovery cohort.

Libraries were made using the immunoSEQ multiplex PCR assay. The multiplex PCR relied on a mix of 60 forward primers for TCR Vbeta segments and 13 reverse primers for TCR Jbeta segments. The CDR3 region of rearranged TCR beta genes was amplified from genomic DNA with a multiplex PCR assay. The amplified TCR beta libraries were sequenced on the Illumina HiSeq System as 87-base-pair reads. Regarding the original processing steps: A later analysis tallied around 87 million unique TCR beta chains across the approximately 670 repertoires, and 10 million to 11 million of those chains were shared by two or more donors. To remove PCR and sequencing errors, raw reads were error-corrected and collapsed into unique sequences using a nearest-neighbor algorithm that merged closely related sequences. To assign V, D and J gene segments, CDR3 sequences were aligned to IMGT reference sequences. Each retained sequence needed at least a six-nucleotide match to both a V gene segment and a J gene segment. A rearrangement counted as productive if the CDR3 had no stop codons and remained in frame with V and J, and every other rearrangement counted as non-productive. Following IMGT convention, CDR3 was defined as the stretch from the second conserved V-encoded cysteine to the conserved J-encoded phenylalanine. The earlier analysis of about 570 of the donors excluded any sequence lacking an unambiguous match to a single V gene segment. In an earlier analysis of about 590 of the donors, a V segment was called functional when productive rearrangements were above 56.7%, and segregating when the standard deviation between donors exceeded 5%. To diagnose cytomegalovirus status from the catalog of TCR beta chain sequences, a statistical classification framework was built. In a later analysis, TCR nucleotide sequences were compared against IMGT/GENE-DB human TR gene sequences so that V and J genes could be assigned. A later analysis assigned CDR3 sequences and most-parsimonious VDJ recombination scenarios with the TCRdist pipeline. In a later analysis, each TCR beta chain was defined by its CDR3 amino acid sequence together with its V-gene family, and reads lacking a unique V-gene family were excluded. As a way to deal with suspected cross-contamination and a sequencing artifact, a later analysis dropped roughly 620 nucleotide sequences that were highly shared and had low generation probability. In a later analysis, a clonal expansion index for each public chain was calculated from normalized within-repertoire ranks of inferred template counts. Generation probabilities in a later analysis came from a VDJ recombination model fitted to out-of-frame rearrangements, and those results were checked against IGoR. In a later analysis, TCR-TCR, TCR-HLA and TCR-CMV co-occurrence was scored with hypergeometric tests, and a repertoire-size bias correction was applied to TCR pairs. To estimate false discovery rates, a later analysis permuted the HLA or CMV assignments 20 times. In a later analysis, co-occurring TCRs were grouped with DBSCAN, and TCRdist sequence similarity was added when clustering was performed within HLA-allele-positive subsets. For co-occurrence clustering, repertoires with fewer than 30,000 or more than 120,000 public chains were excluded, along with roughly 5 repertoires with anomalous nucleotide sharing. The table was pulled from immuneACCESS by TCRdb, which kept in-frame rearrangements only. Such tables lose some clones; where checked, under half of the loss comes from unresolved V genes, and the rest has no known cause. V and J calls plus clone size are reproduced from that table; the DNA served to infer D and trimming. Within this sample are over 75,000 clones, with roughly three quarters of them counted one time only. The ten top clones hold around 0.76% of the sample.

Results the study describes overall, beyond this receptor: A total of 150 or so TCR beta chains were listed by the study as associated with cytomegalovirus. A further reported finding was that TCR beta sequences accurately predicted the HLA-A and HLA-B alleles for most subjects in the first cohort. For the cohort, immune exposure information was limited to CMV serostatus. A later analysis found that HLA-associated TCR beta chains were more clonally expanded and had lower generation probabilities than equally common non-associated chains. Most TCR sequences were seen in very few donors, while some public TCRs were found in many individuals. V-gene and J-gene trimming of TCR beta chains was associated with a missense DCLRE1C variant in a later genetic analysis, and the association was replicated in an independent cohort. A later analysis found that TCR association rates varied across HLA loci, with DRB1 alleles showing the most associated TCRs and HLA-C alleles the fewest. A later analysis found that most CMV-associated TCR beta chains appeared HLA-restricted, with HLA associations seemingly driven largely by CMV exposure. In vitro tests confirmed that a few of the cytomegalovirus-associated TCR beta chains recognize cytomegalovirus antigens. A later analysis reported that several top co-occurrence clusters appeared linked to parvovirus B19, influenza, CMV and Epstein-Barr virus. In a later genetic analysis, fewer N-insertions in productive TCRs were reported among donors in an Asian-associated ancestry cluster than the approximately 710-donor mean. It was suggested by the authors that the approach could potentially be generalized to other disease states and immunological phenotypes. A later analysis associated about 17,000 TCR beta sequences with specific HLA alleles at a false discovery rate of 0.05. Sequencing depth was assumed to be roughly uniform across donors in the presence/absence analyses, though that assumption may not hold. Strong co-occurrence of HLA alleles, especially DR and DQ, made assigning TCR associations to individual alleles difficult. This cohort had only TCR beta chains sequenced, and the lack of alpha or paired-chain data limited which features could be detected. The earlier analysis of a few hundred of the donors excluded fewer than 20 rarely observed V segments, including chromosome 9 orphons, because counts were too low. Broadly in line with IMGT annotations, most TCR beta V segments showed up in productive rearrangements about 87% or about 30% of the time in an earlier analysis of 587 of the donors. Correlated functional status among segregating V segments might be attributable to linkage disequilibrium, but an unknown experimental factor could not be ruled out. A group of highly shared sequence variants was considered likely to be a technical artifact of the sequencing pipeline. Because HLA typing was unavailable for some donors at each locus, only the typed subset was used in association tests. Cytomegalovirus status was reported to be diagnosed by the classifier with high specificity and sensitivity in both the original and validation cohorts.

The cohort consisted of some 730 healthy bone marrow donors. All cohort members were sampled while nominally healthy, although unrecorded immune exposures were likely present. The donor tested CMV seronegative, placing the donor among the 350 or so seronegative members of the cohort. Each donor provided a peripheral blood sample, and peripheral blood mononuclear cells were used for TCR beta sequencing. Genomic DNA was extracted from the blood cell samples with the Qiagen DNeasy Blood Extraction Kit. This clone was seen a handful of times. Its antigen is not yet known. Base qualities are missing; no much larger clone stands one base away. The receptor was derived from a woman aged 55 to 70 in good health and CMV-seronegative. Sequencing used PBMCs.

CDR3 protein: CASSEQRGGLIEQFF. DNA sequence: TGTGCCAGCAGTGAGCAGCGGGGGGGCTTGATTGAGCAGTTCTTC. Recombination linked TRBV6-1 to TRBJ2-1; TRBD2 matches 10 bases in the middle. The CDR3 spans 15 residues, from the cysteine through the phenylalanine. The only DNA kept is the CDR3, 45 bases in frame from the first base. The germline V gene encodes CDR1 MNHNS and CDR2 SASEGT. From V the trimming removes 3 bases and from J it removes 9 bases, while the gene matches leave 8 bases of the junction unaccounted for.